These 25 T cell receptor beta chains share one sample of origin, sequenced in a study of blood T cell repertoires in COVID-19. Repertoires were generated with immunoSEQ multiplex PCR, while TCRdb's copy carries only in-frame clones and drops some. This table holds some 220,000 clones, around 81% found once. What was sequenced was peripheral blood. The receptors come from a woman between 65 and 79 years old with acute or convalescent COVID-19.

This chain connects TRBV7-9 to TRBJ2-5; D may be TRBD2 (5 bases). Germline V gives CDR1 SEHNR, CDR2 FQNEAQ (reference sequence). The CDR3 runs to 13 residues. Trimming took off 4 bases at V and 4 bases at J, with 10 bases between the two ends. Here the CDR3 DNA reads TGTGCCAGCAGCTCCGACCGGGGAGAGACCCAGTACTTC. Encoded protein: CASSSDRGETQYF.

This chain links TRBV5-1 with TRBJ2-3, with 8 bases identical to TRBD2. The ends lost 4 bases at V and 5 bases at J; junction bases unmatched: 12. The length of the CDR3 is 16 residues. CDR1 is SGHRS, CDR2 YFSETQ, per germline. The CDR3 region is CASSLDFAGGGDTQYF. CDR3 sequence (DNA): TGCGCCAGCAGCCTTGACTTTGCGGGGGGAGGAGATACGCAGTATTTT.

V and J are TRBV6-5 and TRBJ2-1; no reliable D call. The V end was cut by 10 bases, the J end by 0 bases, with 13 bases between. The CDR3 length is 14 residues. Germline CDR1 and CDR2: MNHEY and SVGAGI. CDR3 DNA sequence: TGTGCCACCCGAGAGGATAGCTCCTACAATGAGCAGTTCTTC. It yields the protein CATREDSSYNEQFF.

The chain is built from TRBV10-3 and TRBJ2-5, with TRBD2 identical over 13 bases. This CDR3 contains 15 residues. The germline CDR1 and CDR2 sequences are ENHRY and SYGVKD. V lost 10 bases, J lost 1 base, and 6 bases stayed unmatched. CDR3 nucleotide sequence: TGTGCCACTCGACTAGCGGGGGGTCCCCAAGAGACCCAGTACTTC. Translating it yields CATRLAGGPQETQYF.

This rearrangement joins TRBV24-1 to TRBJ2-3; D remains unclear. Per the germline V gene, CDR1 is KGHDR and CDR2 is SFDVKD. This CDR3 is 16 amino acids long. V lost 4 bases, J lost 6 bases, and 19 bases lay in between. CDR3 loop: CATSDLRLGSPDTQYF. The CDR3 DNA reads as TGTGCCACCAGTGACCTTCGTCTAGGTTCCCCCGATACGCAGTATTTT.

The chain is built from TRBV10-2 and TRBJ2-1; 7 bases match TRBD1. The CDR3 is made up of 17 amino acids. Trimming at V came to 7 bases and at J to 2 bases, leaving 14 bases not matched to a gene. CDR1 is WSHSY, CDR2 SAAADI, per germline. CDR3 nucleotide sequence: TGCGCCAGCACAAAAGCACAGGGGACCCGAGCCTACAATGAGCAGTTCTTC. This sequence encodes CASTKAQGTRAYNEQFF.

V usage is TRBV2 and J usage is TRBJ1-1, with D perhaps TRBD1 (6 bases). With 6 bases removed from V and 4 bases from J, the gap between germline ends came to 12 bases. Germline V gene data show CDR1 as SNHLY and CDR2 as FYNNEI. CDR3 size: 13 residues. The CDR3 loop reads CASSGGPGTEAFF. The DNA of the CDR3 is TGTGCCAGCAGCGGGGGGCCTGGCACTGAAGCTTTCTTT.

This clone was detected once. The rearrangement joins TRBV7-7 to TRBJ2-2, with no clear D. CDR3 length: 13 amino acids. V lost 5 bases to trimming and J lost 3 bases, with 7 bases between them. Germline V lookup: CDR1 SSHAT, CDR2 FNYEAQ (reference sequence). The CDR3 is CASSPQDTGELFF. The CDR3 region has the DNA TGTGCCAGCAGCCCCCAGGACACCGGGGAGCTGTTTTTT.

The chain employs TRBV6-5 and TRBJ1-6; TRBD1 might be the D (5 bases). V was shortened by 5 bases and J by 0 bases, with 8 bases between the two germline ends. Germline CDR1 MNHEY, CDR2 SVGAGI. This CDR3 region has 15 residues. CDR3 nucleotides: TGTGCCAGCAGTCCACAGGACTCCTATAATTCACCCCTCCACTTT. Translated, it gives CASSPQDSYNSPLHF.

The gene calls are TRBV6-6 and TRBJ2-1, with 8 bases fitting TRBD2. V shed 6 bases and J 4 bases; nucleotides not matched to a gene: 5. Per germline, CDR1 MNHNY and CDR2 SVGAGI (reference sequence). This CDR3 comprises 14 residues. CDR3 in DNA: TGTGCCAGCAGCCTCGGGGGGGTATACAATGAGCAGTTCTTC. Its translation is CASSLGGVYNEQFF.

To note about this clone: It differs at one base from a far larger clone, so likely a read error. The rearrangement uses TRBV6-5 and TRBJ1-5; D is unresolved. V was trimmed by 7 bases and J by 2 bases, leaving 9 bases between them. Per germline, CDR1 MNHEY and CDR2 SVGAGI. The CDR3 runs to 13 residues. The CDR3 nucleotides read TGTGCCAGCAACCCCGGGGGCAATCAGCCCCAGCATTTT. Translated, it gives CASNPGGNQPQHF.

This rearrangement joins TRBV5-6 to TRBJ1-2, with a tentative D call TRBD1 (5 bases). The CDR3 has 16 residues. Germline V lookup: CDR1 SGHDT, CDR2 YYEEEE. Trimming took 4 bases from V and 7 from J, leaving 23 bases between them. The CDR3 region has the DNA TGTGCCAGCAGCCTGAGGGAGGCGTTAAGGGGTAGTGGCTACACCTTC. It translates to CASSLREALRGSGYTF.

This clone was observed once. This sequence joins TRBV5-1 and TRBJ2-5; 7 positions match TRBD1. Per germline, CDR1 SGHRS and CDR2 YFSETQ. Trimming removed 0 bases from V and 2 bases from J; junction bases left unmatched: 4. The length of the CDR3 is 15 residues. Written as DNA, the CDR3 is TGCGCCAGCAGCTTGGCCCCGGGACAGCAAGAGACCCAGTACTTC. It codes for CASSLAPGQQETQYF.

The sample holds one count of this clone. The CDR3: CSAVGQGGNEQYV. For the CDR3, the DNA is TGCAGCGCCGTCGGACAGGGCGGCAACGAGCAGTACGTC. J is TRBJ2-7 and V is TRBV29-1, with TRBD1 identical over 8 bases. The germline V gene has CDR1 SQVTM and CDR2 ANQGSEA. The CDR3 length is 13 residues. V lost 7 bases and J lost 5; bases outside the gene matches: 10.

V is TRBV5-6 and J is TRBJ1-5, with 7 bases matching TRBD1. The CDR3 is 16 residues long. With 1 base clipped from V and 7 bases from J, the junction kept 11 bases outside the gene matches. The germline CDR1 and CDR2 sequences are SGHDT and YYEEEE. CDR3 DNA sequence: TGTGCCAGCAGCTTGAGGGGACAGAGGTGGGGACAGCCCCAGCATTTT. The encoded protein is CASSLRGQRWGQPQHF.

CDR3 amino acids: CASSLWGTVSYEQYF. CDR3 bases: TGTGCCAGCAGCTTATGGGGCACAGTCTCCTACGAGCAGTACTTC. The rearrangement uses TRBV7-2 and TRBJ2-7; D perhaps matches TRBD1 (5 bases). V was trimmed by 2 bases and J by 0 bases, leaving 11 bases between them. The CDR3 covers 15 residues. The germline V gene encodes CDR1 SGHTA and CDR2 FQGNSA. The full variable domain, completed using reference TRBV7-2 and TRBJ2-7, is GAGVSQSPSNKVTEKGKDVELRCDPISGHTALYWYRQSLGQGLEFLIYFQGNSAPDKSGLPSDRFSAERTGGSVSTLTIQRTQQEDSAVYLCASSLWGTVSYEQYFGPGTRLTVT.

This clone has only a few counts. The rearrangement uses TRBV5-1 and TRBJ1-2, with 8 nucleotides matching TRBD1. Germline CDR1 and CDR2: SGHRS and YFSETQ. There are 14 residues in the CDR3. The ends lost 4 bases at V and 4 bases at J; junction bases unmatched: 6. CDR3 in DNA: TGCGCCAGCAGCCCGTCGGGACAGGTCTATGGCTACACCTTC. Its translation: CASSPSGQVYGYTF.

The sample holds one count of this clone. J is TRBJ2-7 and V is TRBV19; 8 bases map to TRBD1. Unmatched junction bases numbered 6, after V lost 5 bases and J lost 6 bases. The germline gives CDR1 LNHDA, CDR2 SQIVND (reference sequence). CDR3 size: 13 residues. CDR3 nucleotide sequence: TGTGCCAGTAGTTCGGACAGGGTAAGCGAGCAGTACTTC. This codes for CASSSDRVSEQYF.

This chain uses TRBV18 with TRBJ1-1, with 8 positions matching TRBD1. There are 16 residues in the CDR3. With V trimmed by 3 bases and J by 4 bases, 10 bases remained unmatched. From germline, CDR1 is KGHSH and CDR2 LQKENI. This CDR3 is CASSPRGSGTGTEAFF. CDR3 bases: TGTGCCAGCTCACCCCGGGGATCTGGGACAGGCACTGAAGCTTTCTTT.

V and J are TRBV12-3 or TRBV12-4 and TRBJ1-1; D might be TRBD1 (6 bases). The CDR3 spans 12 residues. V lost 4 bases and J 11 bases, leaving 14 bases between the germline ends. The DNA of the CDR3 is TGTGCCAGCAGTTCCCGGGGGGCCTCGGCTTTCTTT. Amino acids: CASSSRGASAFF.

The chain employs TRBV6-2 or TRBV6-3 and TRBJ1-6; D is undetermined. Between the trimmed V and J ends, which lost 2 bases and 6 bases, there was a span of 11 bases. The germline CDR1 and CDR2 sequences are MNHEY and SVGEGT. The CDR3 extends over 15 amino acids. The CDR3 coding sequence is TGTGCCAGCAGTTACCCCCGCGGCGGTAATTCACCCCTCCACTTT. The encoded protein is CASSYPRGGNSPLHF.

The chain recombines TRBV6-5 with TRBJ2-7; possibly TRBD1 for D (6 bases). The CDR3 is made up of 14 amino acids. V was cut by 5 bases and J by 5 bases, with 16 bases left in between. Germline values: CDR1 MNHEY, CDR2 SVGAGI. CDR3 residues: CASSNLLQGNEQYF. CDR3 nucleotide sequence: TGTGCCAGCAGTAACCTCCTTCAGGGGAACGAGCAGTACTTC.

This clone came up a few times. The chain has TRBV6-4 and TRBJ1-6; D call uncertain. The length of the CDR3 is 11 residues. Trimming shortened V by 3 bases and J by 11 bases, and 5 bases separated the two germline ends. Germline assignment: CDR1 MRHNA and CDR2 SNTAGT. Here the CDR3 DNA reads TGTGCCAGCAGTGAGTTCGCACCCCTCCACTTT. This translates into CASSEFAPLHF.

CDR3 bases: TGTGCCACCAGCAGAGATGGAGTAGGGGGTTCAGATACGCAGTATTTT. This codes for CATSRDGVGGSDTQYF. This rearrangement joins TRBV15 to TRBJ2-3, with a weak D call TRBD1 (6 bases). Trimming removed 0 bases from V and 4 bases from J, with 14 bases in between. This CDR3 has 16 amino acids. Per the germline V gene, CDR1 is LNHNV and CDR2 is YYDKDF (reference sequence).

The J gene is TRBJ2-3, the V gene TRBV12-5; TRBD2 is a possible D gene (6 bases). Germline V gives CDR1 LGHNT, CDR2 FRNRAP. The CDR3 is made up of 15 amino acids. V was clipped by 6 bases and J by 0 bases, with 13 bases between them. The chain's CDR3 is CASGPGTASTDTQYF. Here the CDR3 DNA reads TGTGCTAGTGGCCCCGGGACTGCTAGCACAGATACGCAGTATTTT.